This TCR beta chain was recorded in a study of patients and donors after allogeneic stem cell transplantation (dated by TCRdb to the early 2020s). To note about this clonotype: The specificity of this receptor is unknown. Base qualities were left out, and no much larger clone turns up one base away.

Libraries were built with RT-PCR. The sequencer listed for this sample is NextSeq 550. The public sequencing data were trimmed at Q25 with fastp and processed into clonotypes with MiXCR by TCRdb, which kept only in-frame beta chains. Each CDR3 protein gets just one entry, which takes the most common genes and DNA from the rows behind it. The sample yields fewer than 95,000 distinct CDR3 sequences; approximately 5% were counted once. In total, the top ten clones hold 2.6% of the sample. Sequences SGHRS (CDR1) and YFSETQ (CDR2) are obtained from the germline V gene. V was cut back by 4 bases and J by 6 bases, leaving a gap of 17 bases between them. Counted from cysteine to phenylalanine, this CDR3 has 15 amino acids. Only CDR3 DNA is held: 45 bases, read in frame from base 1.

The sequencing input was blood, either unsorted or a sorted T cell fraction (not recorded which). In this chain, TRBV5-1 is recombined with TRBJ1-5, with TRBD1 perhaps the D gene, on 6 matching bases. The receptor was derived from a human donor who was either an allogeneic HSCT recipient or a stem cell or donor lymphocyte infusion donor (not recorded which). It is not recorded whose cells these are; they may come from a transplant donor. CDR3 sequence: CASSPGTGGIQPQHF. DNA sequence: TGCGCCAGCAGCCCGGGTACGGGGGGCATTCAGCCCCAGCATTTT.